Shown below are 28 T cell receptor beta chains from a single sample sequenced in a study of cytomegalovirus exposure and HLA in healthy donors. Primers for the PCR totalled 60 Vbeta and 13 Jbeta. Assay: immunoSEQ multiplex PCR; the TCRdb copy retains only in-frame clones and omits some. This table has 100,000 to 150,000 clones, just under 75% appearing once. What was sequenced was PBMCs. The receptors derive from a man aged 60-69 years in good health and CMV-seropositive.

This rearrangement joins TRBV6-1 to TRBJ1-1; D gene unclear. Trimming took 1 base from V and 1 from J, leaving 7 bases between them. The CDR3 sequence is 14 residues long. Germline assignment: CDR1 MNHNS and CDR2 SASEGT. The CDR3 protein is CASSEVGGNTEAFF. The DNA of the CDR3 is TGTGCCAGCAGTGAAGTAGGAGGGAACACTGAAGCTTTCTTT.

V is TRBV19 and J is TRBJ1-5; maybe TRBD1 (5 bases). CDR3 length: 15 residues. V lost 6 bases, J lost 6 bases, and 18 bases lay in between. CDR1 is LNHDA, CDR2 SQIVND, per germline (reference sequence). CDR3 sequence reads: CASSPTGGLSQPQHF. CDR3 nucleotides: TGTGCCAGTAGCCCGACCGGGGGGTTAAGTCAGCCCCAGCATTTT.

The chain is built from TRBV6-6 and TRBJ2-3; possible D gene TRBD1, 6 bases. The germline gives CDR1 MNHNY, CDR2 SVGAGI (reference sequence). Trimming cost V 7 bases and J 3 bases, with 11 bases left between them. CDR3 length: 13 amino acids. For the CDR3, the DNA is TGTGCCAGCAACAGGGATCTAACAGATACGCAGTATTTT. Its protein product is CASNRDLTDTQYF.

As for this clone: Sequence at one end of the junction differs from germline and may be a read error. The chain employs TRBV7-7 and TRBJ2-5, with D perhaps matching TRBD1 (5 bases). The CDR3 has 13 amino acids. Germline-derived CDR1 and CDR2 are SSHAT and FNYEAQ (reference sequence). The CDR3 sequence: CASSLDSQETQYF. In DNA form, the CDR3 reads TGTGCTAGCAGCTTAGACAGCCAAGAGACCCAGTACTTC.

This clone was recorded once. At one end, the junction sequence differs from germline, possibly due to a read error. The rearrangement uses TRBV7-7 and TRBJ2-7; 10 bases map to TRBD1. The germline V gene encodes CDR1 SSHAT and CDR2 FNYEAQ (reference sequence). The CDR3 runs 15 residues. CDR3 DNA: TGTGCTAGCAGCTTAGATGGGAGACAGGGGGCCGAGCAGTACTTC. Residues: CASSLDGRQGAEQYF.

The rearrangement links TRBV28 to TRBJ2-2, with 10 bases fitting TRBD1. Trimming cost V 8 bases and J 4 bases; bases outside gene matches: 7. Per the germline V gene, CDR1 is MDHEN and CDR2 is SYDVKM. The CDR3 is 15 residues long. The CDR3 is CASGLGQGSTGELFF. CDR3 nucleotides: TGTGCCAGCGGACTGGGACAGGGGAGCACCGGGGAGCTGTTTTTT.

V and J are TRBV19 and TRBJ2-1; 7 nucleotides line up with TRBD1. The V gene's germline CDR1 is LNHDA and CDR2 SQIVND (reference sequence). The CDR3 length is 19 residues. The V segment lost 3 bases and the J segment 2 bases; nucleotides outside the gene matches: 16. DNA for the CDR3: TGTGCCAGTAGTATGGGAGCTTATTTCCAAGGGGGCCCCTACAATGAGCAGTTCTTC. Amino acid sequence: CASSMGAYFQGGPYNEQFF.

This clone was seen once. The chain joins TRBV6-4 to TRBJ1-2; 8 bases fit TRBD1. CDR1 is MRHNA and CDR2 is SNTAGT in the germline V gene. This CDR3 is 13 amino acids long. Trimming removed 6 bases from V and 7 bases from J; junction bases left unmatched: 7. The chain's CDR3 is CASRATGGSGYTF. The DNA for the CDR3 is TGTGCCAGCAGGGCCACAGGGGGATCTGGCTACACCTTC.

The chain employs TRBV28 and TRBJ1-1; 10 positions match TRBD1. The CDR3 length is 14 residues. The trim removed 5 bases at V and 3 bases at J, leaving 3 bases unmatched. From germline, CDR1 is MDHEN and CDR2 SYDVKM. CDR3 amino acids: CASSRQGADTEAFF. In nucleotides, the CDR3 is TGTGCCAGCAGTCGACAGGGGGCAGACACTGAAGCTTTCTTT.

A single count supports this clone. This chain links TRBV7-2 with TRBJ2-1, with 8 bases identical to TRBD2. V lost 4 bases, J lost 7 bases, and 12 bases stayed unmatched. Looked up from germline, CDR1 is SGHTA and CDR2 is FQGNSA. This CDR3 contains 16 residues. CDR3 amino acids: CASSSDPAGTRNEQFF. The CDR3 DNA sequence: TGTGCCAGCAGCTCAGACCCCGCCGGGACTAGAAATGAGCAGTTCTTC.

The chain is built from TRBV5-1 and TRBJ2-7; 8 bases fit TRBD1. The V and J ends lost 7 bases and 3 bases, in that order; junction bases with no gene match: 9. Germline assignment: CDR1 SGHRS and CDR2 YFSETQ. The CDR3 spans 14 residues. The CDR3 region is CASLLDRASYEQYF. Written as DNA, the CDR3 is TGCGCCAGCCTACTGGACAGGGCGAGCTACGAGCAGTACTTC.

The rearrangement links TRBV5-1 to TRBJ2-3; D gene ambiguous. The germline V gene has CDR1 SGHRS and CDR2 YFSETQ. The CDR3 sequence is 14 residues long. Trimming took off 4 bases at V and 0 bases at J, with 9 bases between the two ends. The CDR3 DNA follows: TGCGCCAGCAGCCCTCTACAGAGCACAGATACGCAGTATTTT. Translating gives CASSPLQSTDTQYF.

This clone has just one count. V usage is TRBV7-6 and J usage is TRBJ2-5; a weak D match, TRBD1 (5 bases). With 5 bases removed from V and 5 bases from J, the gap between germline ends came to 15 bases. Germline V gene lookup returns CDR1 SGHVS and CDR2 FNYEAQ. The CDR3 runs to 14 residues. The CDR3 DNA reads TGTGCCAGCAGCCGAACGGCAGGGTTTGAGACCCAGTACTTC. This sequence encodes CASSRTAGFETQYF.

This clone appeared once. V is TRBV11-2 and J is TRBJ1-1; weak D call: TRBD1 (5 bases). Looked up from germline, CDR1 is SGHAT and CDR2 is FQNNGV. V was cut by 5 bases and J by 5 bases, with 15 bases left in between. The CDR3 length is 14 residues. The CDR3 loop reads CASSLQDGRTEAFF. CDR3 coding DNA: TGTGCCAGCAGCCTACAGGACGGGAGAACTGAAGCTTTCTTT.

V gene TRBV5-6 combines with J gene TRBJ1-5; D is uncertain. This CDR3 contains 16 residues. Trimming shortened V by 1 base and J by 5 bases, and 16 bases separated the two germline ends. Germline assignment: CDR1 SGHDT and CDR2 YYEEEE. The CDR3 reads CASSLWRAAGHQPQHF. The CDR3, as DNA: TGTGCCAGCAGCTTGTGGAGGGCAGCCGGACATCAGCCCCAGCATTTT.

V and J are TRBV5-5 and TRBJ1-1, with 9 bases matching TRBD1. This CDR3 contains 11 residues. The germline gives CDR1 SGHKS, CDR2 YYEKEE (reference sequence). V shed 4 bases, J shed 10 bases, and the junction held 2 bases outside the gene matches. The CDR3 region has the DNA TGTGCCAGCAGCACAGGGGGCTTAGCTTTCTTT. It is translated as CASSTGGLAFF.

This clone was detected only a few times. This rearrangement joins TRBV6-5 to TRBJ2-7; D possibly corresponds to TRBD2 (6 bases). Trimming stripped 6 bases from V and 0 bases from J, with 15 bases between. The CDR3 contains 15 residues. CDR1 is MNHEY and CDR2 is SVGAGI in the germline V gene. DNA for the CDR3: TGTGCCAGCAGGGAGGGCAGGGCCCACTCCTACGAGCAGTACTTC. Its translation is CASREGRAHSYEQYF.

This clone was observed a few times. V is TRBV9 and J is TRBJ1-5; D ambiguous. The CDR3 covers 14 residues. Deletions cut 3 bases from V and 5 bases from J, with 12 bases between. Germline V gene data show CDR1 as SGDLS and CDR2 as YYNGEE. CDR3 amino acids: CASSGQPADQPQHF. The CDR3 nucleotides are TGTGCCAGCAGCGGTCAGCCGGCGGATCAGCCCCAGCATTTT.

V is TRBV4-1 and J is TRBJ1-5; a possible D gene is TRBD1 (5 bases). The CDR3 sequence is 15 residues long. Germline V gives CDR1 MGHRA, CDR2 YSYEKL. Between the trimmed V and J ends, which lost 1 base and 3 bases, there was a span of 10 bases. CDR3 in amino acids: CASSQAPRVNQPQHF. In DNA form, the CDR3 reads TGCGCCAGCAGCCAAGCCCCCAGGGTCAATCAGCCCCAGCATTTT.

The gene calls are TRBV2 and TRBJ2-1, with 8 bases identical to TRBD1. Germline values: CDR1 SNHLY, CDR2 FYNNEI. V shed 0 bases, J shed 12 bases, and the junction held 7 bases outside the gene matches. The CDR3 loop spans 14 amino acids. The CDR3 spells CASSEALQGVTQFF. The CDR3 coding sequence is TGTGCCAGCAGTGAAGCCCTACAGGGGGTGACGCAGTTCTTC.

This sequence joins TRBV4-1 and TRBJ2-1; TRBD2 matches 8 bases. This CDR3 has 17 residues. CDR1 MGHRA and CDR2 YSYEKL come from the germline V gene. V dropped 4 bases and J dropped 8; count of bases not matched to a gene: 16. The CDR3 nucleotides are TGCGCCAGCAGCCCTCTCCCGACGGGACTAGTATCATATGAGCAGTTCTTC. Its translation: CASSPLPTGLVSYEQFF.

The chain links TRBV19 to TRBJ2-7; D may be TRBD2 (5 bases). This CDR3 has 16 amino acids. The V gene's germline CDR1 is LNHDA and CDR2 SQIVND (reference sequence). The germline V and J ends were trimmed by 2 bases and 2 bases, with 16 bases remaining between them. The CDR3 here is CASSIPRGPETYEQYF. CDR3 coding DNA: TGTGCCAGTAGTATACCCCGGGGTCCTGAAACCTACGAGCAGTACTTC.

The rearrangement uses TRBV5-1 and TRBJ1-1; no definite D call. Germline-derived CDR1 and CDR2 are SGHRS and YFSETQ. CDR3 length: 16 amino acids. V dropped 1 base and J dropped 4 bases, with 17 bases sitting between them. As DNA, the CDR3 is TGCGCCAGCAGCTTGTTTAGCCGCAAAACGGGCACTGAAGCTTTCTTT. This encodes CASSLFSRKTGTEAFF.

In its sample, this clone was seen a few times. V gene TRBV28 combines with J gene TRBJ2-5; D remains ambiguous. The J call is in doubt because the DNA end fits TRBJ2-7 better. Germline V lookup: CDR1 MDHEN, CDR2 SYDVKM. The CDR3 extends over 11 amino acids. CDR3 DNA sequence: TGTGCCAGCAGTTCCCCCCGCGAGCAGTACTTC. Protein product: CASSSPREQYF.

This chain joins TRBV7-8 and TRBJ1-1; no firm D call. The germline gives CDR1 SGHVS, CDR2 FQNEAQ. Deletions cut 5 bases from V and 3 bases from J, with 10 bases between. CDR3 length: 13 residues. The DNA of the CDR3 is TGTGCCAGCAGCCGGGATCTGGACACTGAAGCTTTCTTT. This encodes CASSRDLDTEAFF.

CDR3 bases: TGTGCCAGCAAGGTCGGGACAGGGGATTCACCCCTCCACTTT. Translated, it gives CASKVGTGDSPLHF. The V call is TRBV2, the J call TRBJ1-6; the match to TRBD1 covers 10 bases. CDR1 and CDR2 from the germline V gene are SNHLY and FYNNEI. Trimming cost V 7 bases and J 8 bases; bases outside gene matches: 5. This CDR3 comprises 14 residues. Together with reference TRBV2 and TRBJ1-6, the CDR3 gives the full variable domain: EPEVTQTPSHQVTQMGQEVILRCVPISNHLYFYWYRQILGQKVEFLVSFYNNEISEKSEIFDDQFSVERPDGSNFTLKIRSTKLEDSAMYFCASKVGTGDSPLHFGNGTRLTVT.

This clone appeared a few times. V is TRBV6-6 and J is TRBJ2-3, with D possibly being TRBD2 (6 bases). Germline V gene data show CDR1 as MNHNY and CDR2 as SVGAGI (reference sequence). V was clipped by 10 bases and J by 2 bases, with 16 bases between them. The CDR3 is 14 amino acids. CDR3 sequence (DNA): TGTGCCACCGGCGGGACTTTAATCACAGATACGCAGTATTTT. It codes for CATGGTLITDTQYF.

This clone was seen a handful of times. The V gene is TRBV2, the J gene TRBJ1-2, with 9 bases aligning to TRBD1. Losses at the gene ends were 6 bases for V and 7 bases for J; bases not matched to a gene: 3. CDR1 and CDR2 from the germline V gene are SNHLY and FYNNEI. This CDR3 is 12 amino acids long. As DNA, the CDR3 is TGTGCCAGCAGAGGGACAGGGCCTGGCTACACCTTC. Its protein product is CASRGTGPGYTF.